The 16 T cell receptor beta chains below all came from one sample that was sequenced in a study of shared clonotypes between healthy human individuals. Some clones are missing from TCRdb's copy, which holds only in-frame ones; the method was immunoSEQ multiplex PCR. The data contain more than 600,000 clones, around 92% of them singletons. CD8 cells regarded as naive lacked CD45RO, were positively chosen for CCR7, and omitted terminally differentiated effector memory CD45RA+ cells. Sequences were obtained from naive CD8+ T cells sorted from blood. The receptors here all came from a man aged 25 to 40 in good health.

The V gene is TRBV27, the J gene TRBJ2-2; D is undetermined. The CDR3 length is 13 residues. Germline loops: CDR1 MNHEY, CDR2 SMNVEV (reference sequence). With 2 bases removed from V and 5 bases from J, the gap between germline ends came to 6 bases. Here the CDR3 reads CASSLIWTGELFF. Here the CDR3 DNA reads TGTGCCAGCAGTTTAATCTGGACCGGGGAGCTGTTTTTT.

The V gene is TRBV18, the J gene TRBJ2-7; D is possibly TRBD1 (6 bases). Germline CDR1 reads KGHSH; CDR2 reads LQKENI. V lost 3 bases and J 2 bases, leaving 17 bases between the germline ends. The CDR3 sequence is 16 residues long. The DNA for the CDR3 is TGTGCCAGCTCACCCGAGGGGGTCACTGCCCCCTACGAGCAGTACTTC. It specifies CASSPEGVTAPYEQYF.

The chain's CDR3 is CASNLPRGRDNEQFF. CDR3 in DNA: TGTGCCAGCAACCTCCCGAGGGGGAGAGACAATGAGCAGTTCTTC. The chain combines TRBV7-2 with TRBJ2-1; D is perhaps TRBD1 (6 bases). The germline gives CDR1 SGHTA, CDR2 FQGNSA. The CDR3 totals 15 residues. Deletions cut 7 bases from V and 5 bases from J, with 18 bases between. Together with reference TRBV7-2 and TRBJ2-1, the CDR3 gives the full variable domain: GAGVSQSPSNKVTEKGKDVELRCDPISGHTALYWYRQSLGQGLEFLIYFQGNSAPDKSGLPSDRFSAERTGGSVSTLTIQRTQQEDSAVYLCASNLPRGRDNEQFFGPGTRLTVL.

The chain links TRBV29-1 to TRBJ2-3; D remains ambiguous. V lost 2 bases and J 1 base, leaving 13 bases between the germline ends. CDR3 length: 15 amino acids. Germline V gene sequence: CDR1 SQVTM, CDR2 ANQGSEA. The CDR3 DNA reads as TGCAGCGTTGAACTACCCCATACGGGCACAGATACGCAGTATTTT. This gives the protein CSVELPHTGTDTQYF.

The chain recombines TRBV2 with TRBJ2-7; 9 bases fit TRBD2. CDR1 is SNHLY, CDR2 FYNNEI, per germline. CDR3 length: 15 residues. With V trimmed by 2 bases and J by 3 bases, 5 bases remained unmatched. The CDR3 reads CASSESWTSVYEQYF. CDR3 sequence (DNA): TGTGCCAGCAGTGAAAGCTGGACTAGCGTCTACGAGCAGTACTTC.

Of note for this clone: Other DNA sequences within the sample encode an identical CDR3. The rearrangement uses TRBV28 and TRBJ1-1; maybe TRBD1 (6 bases). Germline values: CDR1 MDHEN, CDR2 SYDVKM. The CDR3 is made up of 13 amino acids. The ends were cut back, 1 base at V and 4 bases at J, with 7 bases in the middle. As DNA, the CDR3 is TGTGCCAGCAGTTTATTAGGGGGCACTGAAGCTTTCTTT. This encodes CASSLLGGTEAFF.

CDR3 nucleotide sequence: TGTGCCAGCAGTTTTACGGGGACAGTCTATGGCTACACCTTC. It encodes CASSFTGTVYGYTF. The gene calls are TRBV28 and TRBJ1-2; 7 bases match TRBD1. J was trimmed by 4 bases and V by 3 bases; bases with no gene match: 5. The V gene's germline CDR1 is MDHEN and CDR2 SYDVKM. The CDR3 runs 14 residues.

This chain connects TRBV4-1 to TRBJ2-5, with 8 bases that match TRBD1. Germline assignment: CDR1 MGHRA and CDR2 YSYEKL. The CDR3 spans 17 residues. The ends lost 0 bases at V and 1 base at J; junction bases unmatched: 7. The CDR3 bases are TGCGCCAGCAGCCAAGAGAGACAGGGGATGGCCCAAGAGACCCAGTACTTC. Its protein product is CASSQERQGMAQETQYF.

The chain couples TRBV2 to TRBJ2-2; D is unresolved. Trimming took off 3 bases at V and 0 bases at J, with 17 bases between the two ends. This CDR3 is built from 18 residues. Germline values: CDR1 SNHLY, CDR2 FYNNEI. The CDR3 DNA reads TGTGCCAGCAGTGATTACTCCATCCGGGCGCCGAACACCGGGGAGCTGTTTTTT. Its protein is CASSDYSIRAPNTGELFF.

For the CDR3, the DNA is TGTGCCAGCAGTTTAGATTCGGGACCCCAGTTCTTC. Protein: CASSLDSGPQFF. The chain has TRBV27 and TRBJ2-1, with D tentatively TRBD1 or TRBD2 (5 bases each). Trimming removed 2 bases at V and 13 bases at J, with 12 bases between. The CDR3 runs 12 residues. CDR1 is MNHEY and CDR2 is SMNVEV in the germline V gene (reference sequence).

The chain combines TRBV7-9 with TRBJ2-1, with D hard to call. CDR1 is SEHNR, CDR2 FQNEAQ, per germline (reference sequence). The CDR3 loop spans 11 amino acids. V lost 5 bases, J lost 6 bases, and 5 bases lay in between. This CDR3 reads CASSPFNEQFF. The CDR3 DNA reads TGTGCCAGCAGCCCTTTCAATGAGCAGTTCTTC.

The CDR3 nucleotides are TGTGCCAGCAGATTACAGGGACTAGCGGCGACCGAGCAGTACTTC. This translates into CASRLQGLAATEQYF. V is TRBV2 and J is TRBJ2-7; TRBD2 matches 11 bases. With V trimmed by 6 bases and J by 6 bases, 10 bases remained unmatched. The CDR3 has 15 residues. Looked up from germline, CDR1 is SNHLY and CDR2 is FYNNEI.

The V call is TRBV7-9, the J call TRBJ2-7, with D perhaps TRBD2 (5 bases). Trimming stripped 4 bases from V and 5 bases from J, with 12 bases between. The CDR3 totals 13 residues. Germline CDR1 reads SEHNR; CDR2 reads FQNEAQ (reference sequence). CDR3 residues: CASSSPTGNEQYF. DNA for the CDR3: TGTGCCAGCAGCTCCCCTACGGGGAACGAGCAGTACTTC.

J is TRBJ2-5 and V is TRBV30; the D gene could be TRBD1 or TRBD2 (5 bases each). Germline CDR1 reads GTSNPN; CDR2 reads SVGIG (reference sequence). The V gene lost 3 bases and the J gene lost 7 bases, with 18 bases spanning the gap. This CDR3 is 14 amino acids long. CDR3 sequence (DNA): TGTGCCTGGAGCTCTGGGACCGACGGTGGGACCCAGTACTTC. It yields the protein CAWSSGTDGGTQYF. Combining the CDR3 with reference TRBV30 and TRBJ2-5 gives the whole variable domain SQTIHQWPATLVQPVGSPLSLECTVEGTSNPNLYWYRQAAGRGLQLLFYSVGIGQISSEVPQNLSASRPQDRQFILSSKKLLLSDSGFYLCAWSSGTDGGTQYFGPGTRLLVL.

This chain links TRBV6-5 with TRBJ2-7; the D is unclear. V lost 0 bases to trimming and J lost 4 bases, with 7 bases between them. The CDR3 contains 13 residues. The V gene's germline CDR1 is MNHEY and CDR2 SVGAGI. CDR3 coding DNA: TGTGCCAGCAGTTACTCTATGCGGTACGAGCAGTACTTC. It translates to CASSYSMRYEQYF.

The chain joins TRBV5-1 to TRBJ2-3; 9 bases agree with TRBD2. Trimming at V came to 2 bases and at J to 0 bases, leaving 7 bases not matched to a gene. This CDR3 is built from 17 residues. Germline V gene sequence: CDR1 SGHRS, CDR2 YFSETQ. For the CDR3, the DNA is TGCGCCAGCAGCTTTAGCGGGAGTAAATTCAGCACAGATACGCAGTATTTT. Amino acid sequence: CASSFSGSKFSTDTQYF.